A single sample gave rise to the 12 T cell receptor beta chains below, sequenced in a study of beta chain features in type 1 diabetes. Regarding the study as a whole: TCRB CDR3s were moderately but significantly shorter in Type 1 diabetes patients in all four CD4+ subsets.

Their antigens are not known. Since all of the isolated RNA was reverse transcribed, expressed TCRB transcripts were what got sequenced. The repertoire was sequenced with immunoSEQ multiplex PCR; TCRdb's copy has only in-frame clones and lacks some. This table has 600,000 to 700,000 clones, about an eighth appearing once. Sequencing input: naive CD4+ T cells from blood. These receptors all come from a man younger than 35 with type 1 diabetes.

This clone has more than one count but fewer than ten. The V and J genes are TRBV30 and TRBJ1-1; D is uncertain. Trimming removed 2 bases at V and 1 base at J, with 14 bases between. Looked up from germline, CDR1 is GTSNPN and CDR2 is SVGIG (reference sequence). There are 15 residues in the CDR3. The CDR3, as DNA: TGTGCCTGGAGTAGGGCAGACCCCCGGAACACTGAAGCTTTCTTT. The encoded protein is CAWSRADPRNTEAFF.

This chain uses TRBV6-5 with TRBJ1-3, with no clear D. Germline values: CDR1 MNHEY, CDR2 SVGAGI. The V gene lost 10 bases and the J gene lost 0 bases, with 10 bases spanning the gap. The CDR3 runs to 13 residues. CDR3 residues: CATLGFSGNTIYF. The CDR3 DNA is TGTGCCACCCTGGGGTTCTCTGGAAACACCATATATTTT.

This clone has a handful of counts. The rearrangement links TRBV10-3 to TRBJ2-5; TRBD2 agrees at 10 bases. The V segment lost 6 bases and the J segment 5 bases; nucleotides outside the gene matches: 9. This CDR3 is 15 amino acids long. CDR1 ENHRY and CDR2 SYGVKD come from the germline V gene. For the CDR3, the DNA is TGTGCCATCAGCTCTTCGGCTAGCGGGGGTGAGACCCAGTACTTC. Residues: CAISSSASGGETQYF.

This sequence joins TRBV7-2 and TRBJ2-7, with 7 bases lining up with TRBD1. From germline, CDR1 is SGHTA and CDR2 FQGNSA. The CDR3 has 15 amino acids. V gave up 4 bases and J gave up 0 bases; unmatched junction bases: 6. The CDR3 DNA is TGTGCCAGCAGCTGGACAGGATCGTACTCCTACGAGCAGTACTTC. This gives the protein CASSWTGSYSYEQYF.

The chain carries TRBV30 and TRBJ2-5, with TRBD1 identical over 9 bases. The germline V gene has CDR1 GTSNPN and CDR2 SVGIG (reference sequence). With V trimmed by 7 bases and J by 5 bases, 2 bases remained unmatched. This CDR3 is 11 amino acids long. Written as DNA, the CDR3 is TGTGCCTTTGGACAGGGGGAGACCCAGTACTTC. Its translation is CAFGQGETQYF.

This clone was picked up a small number of times. The chain uses TRBV30 and TRBJ1-5, with D hard to call. The CDR3 loop spans 12 amino acids. Trimming shortened V by 3 bases and J by 4 bases, and 7 bases separated the two germline ends. The V gene's germline CDR1 is GTSNPN and CDR2 SVGIG (reference sequence). CDR3 sequence reads: CAWRQPNQPQHF. CDR3 DNA sequence: TGTGCCTGGAGACAGCCGAATCAGCCCCAGCATTTT.

This clone has more than one count but fewer than ten. The J gene is TRBJ2-3, the V gene TRBV2; possibly TRBD2 for D (7 bases). Germline CDR1 and CDR2: SNHLY and FYNNEI. V was cut by 4 bases and J by 0 bases, with 14 bases left in between. The CDR3 loop spans 16 amino acids. CDR3 sequence (DNA): TGTGCCAGCAGTGGGTTGCGGGGGCCTAGCACAGATACGCAGTATTTT. Translated, it gives CASSGLRGPSTDTQYF.

The chain carries TRBV5-1 and TRBJ1-3, with unresolved D. There are 13 residues in the CDR3. V lost 0 bases, J lost 4 bases, and 5 bases lay in between. The germline V gene encodes CDR1 SGHRS and CDR2 YFSETQ. CDR3 DNA: TGCGCCAGCAGCTTGGCCGTGGGAAACACCATATATTTT. It encodes CASSLAVGNTIYF.

This clone was observed a few times. The CDR3 region is CASLRRSSYNEQFF. In DNA, the CDR3 is TGTGCCAGCCTGAGAAGGAGCTCCTACAATGAGCAGTTCTTC. The chain joins TRBV21-1 to TRBJ2-1; TRBD2 reflects the table's D call only, with no check against the DNA. TRBV21-1 is given as a pseudogene. The CDR3 has 14 amino acids.

J is TRBJ2-5 and V is TRBV7-9; D gene unclear. Germline V CDR1 and CDR2: SEHNR, FQNEAQ (reference sequence). The CDR3 is made up of 16 amino acids. The germline V and J ends were trimmed by 5 bases and 1 base, with 17 bases remaining between them. The CDR3 reads CASSRWVDPSQETQYF. The CDR3 nucleotides are TGTGCCAGCAGCCGTTGGGTGGACCCAAGCCAAGAGACCCAGTACTTC.

The sample holds a few counts of this clone. The V gene is TRBV6-1, the J gene TRBJ2-1; D gene ambiguous. The germline CDR1 and CDR2 sequences are MNHNS and SASEGT. The CDR3 loop spans 15 amino acids. V was cut by 2 bases and J by 0 bases, with 8 bases left in between. CDR3 sequence reads: CASSERLSSYNEQFF. For the CDR3, the DNA is TGTGCCAGCAGTGAACGCCTTAGCTCCTACAATGAGCAGTTCTTC.

A few counts support this clone. CDR3: CASTWWGFDRGNDEQYF. The DNA for the CDR3 is TGTGCCAGCACCTGGTGGGGATTCGACAGGGGCAACGACGAGCAGTACTTC. The chain links TRBV2 to TRBJ2-7, with 8 bases that match TRBD1. The V segment lost 7 bases and the J segment 5 bases; nucleotides outside the gene matches: 19. CDR3 length equals 17 residues. CDR1 is SNHLY and CDR2 is FYNNEI in the germline V gene.